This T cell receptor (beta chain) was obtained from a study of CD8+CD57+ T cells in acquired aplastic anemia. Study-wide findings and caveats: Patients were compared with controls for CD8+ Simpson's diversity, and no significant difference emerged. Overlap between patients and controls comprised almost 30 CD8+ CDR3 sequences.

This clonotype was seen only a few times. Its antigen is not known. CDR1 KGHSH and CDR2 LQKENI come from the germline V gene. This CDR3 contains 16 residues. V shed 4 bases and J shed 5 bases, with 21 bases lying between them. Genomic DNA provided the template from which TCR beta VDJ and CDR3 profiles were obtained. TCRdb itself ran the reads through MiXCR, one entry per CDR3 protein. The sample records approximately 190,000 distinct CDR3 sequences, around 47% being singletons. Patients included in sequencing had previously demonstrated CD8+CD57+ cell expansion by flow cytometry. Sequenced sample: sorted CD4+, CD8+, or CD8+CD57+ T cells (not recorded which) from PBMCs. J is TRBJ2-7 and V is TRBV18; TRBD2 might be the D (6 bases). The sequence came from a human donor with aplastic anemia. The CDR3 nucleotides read TGTGCCAGCTCACTAACGGACGGAGGGACGCCCAACGAGCAGTACTTC. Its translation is CASSLTDGGTPNEQYF.